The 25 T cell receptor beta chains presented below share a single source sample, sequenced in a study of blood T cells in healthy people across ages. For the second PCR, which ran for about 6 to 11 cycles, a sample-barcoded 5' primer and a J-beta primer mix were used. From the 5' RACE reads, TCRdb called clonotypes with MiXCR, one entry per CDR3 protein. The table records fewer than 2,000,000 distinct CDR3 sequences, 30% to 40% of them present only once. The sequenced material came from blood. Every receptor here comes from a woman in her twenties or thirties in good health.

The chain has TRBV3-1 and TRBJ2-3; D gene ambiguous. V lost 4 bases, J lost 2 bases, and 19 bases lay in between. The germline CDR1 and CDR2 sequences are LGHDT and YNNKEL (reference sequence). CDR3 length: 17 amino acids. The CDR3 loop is CASSPGRPRGYTDTQYF. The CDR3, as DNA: TGTGCCAGCAGCCCTGGACGGCCTCGTGGGTACACAGATACGCAGTATTTT.

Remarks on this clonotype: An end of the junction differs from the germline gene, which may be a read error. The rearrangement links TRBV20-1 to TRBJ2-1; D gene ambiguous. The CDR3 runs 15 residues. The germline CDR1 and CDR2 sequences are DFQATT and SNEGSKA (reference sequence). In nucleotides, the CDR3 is TGCAGTGCTAGAGGGCCCCGTTTCGGAACCAATGAGCGGTTCTTC. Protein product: CSARGPRFGTNERFF.

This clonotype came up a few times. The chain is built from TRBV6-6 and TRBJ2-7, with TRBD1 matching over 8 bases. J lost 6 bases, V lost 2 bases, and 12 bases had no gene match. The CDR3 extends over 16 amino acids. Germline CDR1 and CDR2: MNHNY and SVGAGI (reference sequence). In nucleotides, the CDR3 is TGTGCCAGCAGTTACCCTGGGAGGCAGGGGGCTAGCGAGCAGTACTTC. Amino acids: CASSYPGRQGASEQYF.

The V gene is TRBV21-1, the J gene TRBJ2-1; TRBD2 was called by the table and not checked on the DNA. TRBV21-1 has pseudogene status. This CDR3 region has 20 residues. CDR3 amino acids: CASSLAIGTSGRALKDEQFF. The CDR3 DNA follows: TGTGCCAGCAGCCTAGCAATCGGGACTAGCGGGAGGGCCCTTAAAGATGAGCAGTTCTTC.

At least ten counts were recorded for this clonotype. The CDR3 sequence is CSVETLPLGNEQFF. The CDR3 DNA is TGCAGCGTTGAAACTCTCCCTTTAGGCAATGAGCAGTTCTTC. J is TRBJ2-1 and V is TRBV29-1; the D is unclear. The CDR3 totals 14 residues. V was pared by 2 bases and J by 6 bases, with 14 bases between. The germline gives CDR1 SQVTM, CDR2 ANQGSEA.

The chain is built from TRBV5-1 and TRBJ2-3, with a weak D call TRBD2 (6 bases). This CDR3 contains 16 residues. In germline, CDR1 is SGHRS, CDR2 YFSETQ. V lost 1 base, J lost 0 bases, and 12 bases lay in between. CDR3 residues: CASSLYPGVSTDTQYF. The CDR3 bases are TGCGCCAGCAGCTTGTACCCGGGGGTTAGCACAGATACGCAGTATTTT.

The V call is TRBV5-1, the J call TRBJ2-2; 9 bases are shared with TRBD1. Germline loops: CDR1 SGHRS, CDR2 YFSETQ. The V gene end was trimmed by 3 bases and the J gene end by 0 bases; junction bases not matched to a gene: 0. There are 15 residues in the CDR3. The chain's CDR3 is CASSWTGANTGELFF. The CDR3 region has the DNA TGCGCCAGCAGCTGGACAGGGGCGAACACCGGGGAGCTGTTTTTT.

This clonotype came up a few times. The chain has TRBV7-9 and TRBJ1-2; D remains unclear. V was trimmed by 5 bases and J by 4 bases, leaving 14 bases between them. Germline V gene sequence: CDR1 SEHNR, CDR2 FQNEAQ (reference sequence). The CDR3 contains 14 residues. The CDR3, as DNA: TGTGCCAGCAGCATCCTTCTAGTAGGCTATGGCTACACCTTC. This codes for CASSILLVGYGYTF.

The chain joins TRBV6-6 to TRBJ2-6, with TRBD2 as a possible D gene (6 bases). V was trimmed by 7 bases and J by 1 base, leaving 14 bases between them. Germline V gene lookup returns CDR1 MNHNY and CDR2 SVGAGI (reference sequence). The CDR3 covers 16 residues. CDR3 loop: CASTAKGGSGANVLTF. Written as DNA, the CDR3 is TGTGCCAGCACCGCAAAGGGAGGTTCTGGGGCCAACGTCCTGACTTTC.

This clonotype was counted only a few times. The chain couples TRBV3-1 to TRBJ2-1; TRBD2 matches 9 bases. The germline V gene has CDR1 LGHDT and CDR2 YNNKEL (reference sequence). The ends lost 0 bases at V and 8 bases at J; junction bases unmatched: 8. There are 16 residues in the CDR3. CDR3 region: CASSQDQNSGGYEQFF. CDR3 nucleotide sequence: TGTGCCAGCAGCCAAGATCAGAACAGCGGGGGGTATGAGCAGTTCTTC.

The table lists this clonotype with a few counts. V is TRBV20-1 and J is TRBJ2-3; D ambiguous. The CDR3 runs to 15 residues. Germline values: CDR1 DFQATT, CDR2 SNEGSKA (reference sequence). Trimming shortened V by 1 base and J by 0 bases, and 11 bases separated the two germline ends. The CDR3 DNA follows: TGCAGTGCTAGAGTAGGTAGCCAAAGCACAGATACGCAGTATTTT. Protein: CSARVGSQSTDTQYF.

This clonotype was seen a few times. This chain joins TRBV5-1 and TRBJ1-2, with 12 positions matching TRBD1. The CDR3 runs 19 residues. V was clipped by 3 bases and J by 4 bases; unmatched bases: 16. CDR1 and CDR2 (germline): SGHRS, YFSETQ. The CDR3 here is CASSSKESGTGGAAYGYTF. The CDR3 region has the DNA TGCGCCAGCAGCTCGAAAGAATCCGGGACAGGGGGCGCCGCCTATGGCTACACCTTC. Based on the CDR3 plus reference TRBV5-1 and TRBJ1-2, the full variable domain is KAGVTQTPRYLIKTRGQQVTLSCSPISGHRSVSWYQQTPGQGLQFLFEYFSETQRNKGNFPGRFSGRQFSNSRSEMNVSTLELGDSALYLCASSSKESGTGGAAYGYTFGSGTRLTVV.

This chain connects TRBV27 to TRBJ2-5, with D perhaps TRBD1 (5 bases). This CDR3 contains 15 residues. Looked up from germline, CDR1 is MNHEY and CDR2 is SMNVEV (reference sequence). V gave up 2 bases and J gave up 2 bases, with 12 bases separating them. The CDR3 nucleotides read TGTGCCAGCAGTTTAAGGGCAGGGCGTCAAGAGACCCAGTACTTC. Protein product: CASSLRAGRQETQYF.

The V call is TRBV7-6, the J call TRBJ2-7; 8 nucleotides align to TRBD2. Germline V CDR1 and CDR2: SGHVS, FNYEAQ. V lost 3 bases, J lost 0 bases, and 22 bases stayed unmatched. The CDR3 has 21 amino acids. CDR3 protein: CASSFAPSVGRVAGSSYEQYF. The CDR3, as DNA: TGTGCCAGCAGCTTTGCCCCCTCCGTGGGGCGGGTAGCGGGAAGCTCCTACGAGCAGTACTTC.

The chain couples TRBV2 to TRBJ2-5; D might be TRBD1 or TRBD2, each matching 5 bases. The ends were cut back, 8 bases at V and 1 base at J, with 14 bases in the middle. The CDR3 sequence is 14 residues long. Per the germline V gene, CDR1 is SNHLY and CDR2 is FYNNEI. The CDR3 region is CASLGEGTQETQYF. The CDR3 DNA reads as TGTGCCAGCCTGGGCGAGGGGACCCAAGAGACCCAGTACTTC.

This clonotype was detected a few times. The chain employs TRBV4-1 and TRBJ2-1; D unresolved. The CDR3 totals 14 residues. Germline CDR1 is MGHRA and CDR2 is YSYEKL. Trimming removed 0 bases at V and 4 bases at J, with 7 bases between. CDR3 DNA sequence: TGCGCCAGCAGCCAAGAAATGAGGTACAATGAGCAGTTCTTC. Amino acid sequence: CASSQEMRYNEQFF.

This chain's CDR3 is CASSPADRAQETQYF. DNA for the CDR3: TGTGCCAGCAGCCCCGCCGACAGGGCACAAGAGACCCAGTACTTC. The chain carries TRBV7-6 and TRBJ2-5; 7 nucleotides match TRBD1. With 5 bases clipped from V and 2 bases from J, the junction kept 8 bases outside the gene matches. The CDR3 contains 15 residues. Germline assignment: CDR1 SGHVS and CDR2 FNYEAQ.

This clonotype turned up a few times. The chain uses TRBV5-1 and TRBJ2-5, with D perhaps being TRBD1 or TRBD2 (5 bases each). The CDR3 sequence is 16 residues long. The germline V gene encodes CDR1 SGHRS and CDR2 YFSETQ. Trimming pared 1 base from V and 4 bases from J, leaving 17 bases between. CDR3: CASSLFRDPEGETQYF. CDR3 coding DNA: TGCGCCAGCAGCTTGTTCCGGGACCCCGAAGGAGAGACCCAGTACTTC.

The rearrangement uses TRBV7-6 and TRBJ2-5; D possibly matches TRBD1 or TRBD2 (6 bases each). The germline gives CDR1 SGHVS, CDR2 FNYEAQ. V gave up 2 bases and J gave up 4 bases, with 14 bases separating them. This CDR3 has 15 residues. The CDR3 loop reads CASSLKWGARETQYF. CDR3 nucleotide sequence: TGTGCCAGCAGCTTAAAATGGGGGGCGAGAGAGACCCAGTACTTC.

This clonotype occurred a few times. The CDR3 reads CASSRQGNPSYNEQFF. The CDR3 region has the DNA TGTGCCAGCAGCCGACAGGGGAACCCCTCCTACAATGAGCAGTTCTTC. The chain combines TRBV9 with TRBJ2-1, with 8 bases aligning to TRBD1. CDR3 length: 16 amino acids. V trimming: 4 bases; J trimming: 0 bases; junction bases outside the gene matches: 6. CDR1 SGDLS and CDR2 YYNGEE come from the germline V gene.

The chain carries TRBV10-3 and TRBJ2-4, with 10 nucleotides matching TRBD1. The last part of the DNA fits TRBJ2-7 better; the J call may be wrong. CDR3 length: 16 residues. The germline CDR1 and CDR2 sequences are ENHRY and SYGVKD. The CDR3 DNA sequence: TGTGCCATCAGTGGAGGACAGGGGGGTCCTATTAACGAGCAGTACTTC. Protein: CAISGGQGGPINEQYF.

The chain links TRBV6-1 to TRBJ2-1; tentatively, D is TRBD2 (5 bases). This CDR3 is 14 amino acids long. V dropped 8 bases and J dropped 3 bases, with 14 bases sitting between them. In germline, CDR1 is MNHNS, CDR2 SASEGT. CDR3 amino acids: CASSGSPHYNEQFF. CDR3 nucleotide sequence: TGTGCCAGCTCTGGGAGTCCCCACTACAATGAGCAGTTCTTC.

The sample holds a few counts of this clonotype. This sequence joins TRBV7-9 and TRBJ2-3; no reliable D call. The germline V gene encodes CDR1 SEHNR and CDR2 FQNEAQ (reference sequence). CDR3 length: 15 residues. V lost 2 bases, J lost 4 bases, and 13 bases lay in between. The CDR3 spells CASSLFLSKPDTQYF. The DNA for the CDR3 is TGTGCCAGCAGCTTATTTCTCTCTAAGCCAGATACGCAGTATTTT.

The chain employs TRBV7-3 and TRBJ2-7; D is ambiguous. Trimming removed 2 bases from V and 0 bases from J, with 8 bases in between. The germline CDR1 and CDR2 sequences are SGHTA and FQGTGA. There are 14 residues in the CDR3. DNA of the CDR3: TGTGCCAGCAGCTTACGTCCCAGCTCCTACGAGCAGTACTTC. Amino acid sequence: CASSLRPSSYEQYF.

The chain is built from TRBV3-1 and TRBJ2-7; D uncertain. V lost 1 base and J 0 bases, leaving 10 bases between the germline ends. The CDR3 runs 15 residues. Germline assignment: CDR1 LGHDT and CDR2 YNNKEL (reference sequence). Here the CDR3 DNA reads TGTGCCAGCAGCCAAGTACGGCGGAGCTCCTACGAGCAGTACTTC. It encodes CASSQVRRSSYEQYF.